This TCR beta chain was sequenced in a study of cytomegalovirus exposure and HLA in healthy donors. Study in general: Unique TCRs numbering some 93 million, obtained from HLA-typed donors, made up an early data release.

Germline-derived CDR1 and CDR2 are SGHTA and FQGNSA. The CDR3 sequence is 14 residues long. Trimming pared 5 bases from V and 4 bases from J, leaving 14 bases between. This clone turned up a few times. The PCR contained 60 Vbeta and 13 Jbeta primers. Profiled with immunoSEQ multiplex PCR; TCRdb holds only in-frame clones, not every one. Of 100,000 to 150,000 clones listed, about 81% are singletons. The V gene is TRBV7-2, the J gene TRBJ1-1; possibly TRBD1 for D (6 bases). This receptor was taken from a woman under 40 in good health and CMV-seronegative. The material sequenced was PBMCs. The CDR3 sequence: CASSLDQGITEAFF. In nucleotides, the CDR3 is TGTGCCAGCAGCCTAGACCAGGGGATCACTGAAGCTTTCTTT.